Below, 32 T cell receptor beta chains from the same sample are listed, as sequenced in a study of blood T cell repertoires in COVID-19. Profiled with immunoSEQ multiplex PCR; TCRdb holds only in-frame clones, not every one. Of 250,000 or so clones listed, about 90% are singletons. The material sequenced was peripheral blood. Every receptor here comes from a woman in her forties who had recovered from COVID-19.

The rearrangement links TRBV5-1 to TRBJ1-4; a possible D gene is TRBD1 (6 bases). Trimming cost V 1 base and J 11 bases, with 15 bases left between them. Germline CDR1 reads SGHRS; CDR2 reads YFSETQ. The CDR3 runs to 14 residues. CDR3 residues: CASSLTAGRGKLFF. The CDR3 nucleotides read TGCGCCAGCAGCTTGACGGCGGGGAGGGGGAAACTGTTTTTT.

V gene TRBV19 combines with J gene TRBJ2-7; D perhaps matches TRBD2 (5 bases). Germline loops: CDR1 LNHDA, CDR2 SQIVND (reference sequence). There are 12 residues in the CDR3. The V and J ends lost 1 base and 6 bases respectively, with 7 bases between them. This CDR3 is CASSIGRGEQYF. The CDR3 nucleotides are TGTGCCAGTAGTATAGGCCGGGGCGAGCAGTACTTC. The full variable domain, rest sourced from reference TRBV19 and TRBJ2-7, is DGGITQSPKYLFRKEGQNVTLSCEQNLNHDAMYWYRQDPGQGLRLIYYSQIVNDFQKGDIAEGYSVSREKKESFPLTVTSAQKNPTAFYLCASSIGRGEQYFGPGTRLTVT.

The chain couples TRBV5-6 to TRBJ1-2, with 9 bases matching TRBD1. CDR3 size: 14 residues. Per the germline V gene, CDR1 is SGHDT and CDR2 is YYEEEE. With 4 bases clipped from V and 12 bases from J, the junction kept 13 bases outside the gene matches. The CDR3 protein is CASSGRDRVEADTF. The CDR3 bases are TGTGCCAGCAGCGGAAGGGACAGGGTAGAAGCTGACACCTTC.

V gene TRBV19 combines with J gene TRBJ1-2, with 7 nucleotides matching TRBD1. The CDR3 totals 20 residues. Germline V gene sequence: CDR1 LNHDA, CDR2 SQIVND (reference sequence). J gave up 5 bases and V 2 bases, and 23 bases lay outside the gene matches. The CDR3 DNA reads as TGTGCCAGTAGTATAAAGTTGGGAGCCCACAGGGGTCTACTCCGATATGGCTACACCTTC. Protein sequence: CASSIKLGAHRGLLRYGYTF.

V is TRBV9 and J is TRBJ2-5; TRBD2 matches at 13 bases. The germline V gene encodes CDR1 SGDLS and CDR2 YYNGEE. This CDR3 has 15 residues. V dropped 3 bases and J dropped 5; count of bases not matched to a gene: 4. As DNA, the CDR3 is TGTGCCAGCAGCGGAACTAGCGGGGGGGACGAGACCCAGTACTTC. Protein product: CASSGTSGGDETQYF.

This clone was detected only once. The chain employs TRBV28 and TRBJ1-1, with 9 bases aligning to TRBD1. J was trimmed by 10 bases and V by 6 bases; bases with no gene match: 12. This CDR3 region has 14 residues. Per germline, CDR1 MDHEN and CDR2 SYDVKM. Here the CDR3 DNA reads TGTGCCAGCAGCCCCGGGACAGGGCGAGTTCGAGCTTTCTTT. Its protein is CASSPGTGRVRAFF.

This clone was observed a few times. The gene calls are TRBV7-2 and TRBJ1-3; D is unclear. The V end was cut by 2 bases, the J end by 6 bases, with 11 bases between. The CDR3 length is 14 residues. Germline V gene sequence: CDR1 SGHTA, CDR2 FQGNSA. The DNA for the CDR3 is TGTGCCAGCAGCTTAAATGCAGGCGAAAACACCATATATTTT. It codes for CASSLNAGENTIYF.

The chain combines TRBV30 with TRBJ1-2, with D uncertain. V gave up 1 base and J gave up 2 bases, with 5 bases separating them. This CDR3 is built from 12 residues. Per germline, CDR1 GTSNPN and CDR2 SVGIG (reference sequence). CDR3 protein: CAWSGGNYGYTF. Here the CDR3 DNA reads TGTGCCTGGAGTGGAGGAAACTATGGCTACACCTTC.

The rearrangement links TRBV5-6 to TRBJ1-2; D remains ambiguous. This CDR3 has 13 residues. Germline values: CDR1 SGHDT, CDR2 YYEEEE. The V end was cut by 4 bases, the J end by 8 bases, with 15 bases between. The CDR3 DNA follows: TGTGCCAGCAGCGTGCGACGGAGCCGGGGCTACACCTTC. It is translated as CASSVRRSRGYTF.

The chain carries TRBV7-9 and TRBJ2-7; D uncertain. CDR1 is SEHNR, CDR2 FQNEAQ, per germline (reference sequence). Trimming shortened V by 1 base and J by 4 bases, and 17 bases separated the two germline ends. This CDR3 spans 16 amino acids. CDR3 amino acids: CASSLDLTVHAYEQYF. The DNA for the CDR3 is TGTGCCAGCAGCTTAGATCTTACAGTACACGCATACGAGCAGTACTTC.

This clone was observed once. This chain connects TRBV3-1 (or the pseudogene TRBV3-2) to TRBJ2-3, with TRBD2 matching over 8 bases. The CDR3 spans 17 residues. Losses at the gene ends were 5 bases for V and 1 base for J; bases not matched to a gene: 11. Germline CDR1 and CDR2: LGHDT and YNNKEL (reference sequence). CDR3 sequence (DNA): TGTGCCAGCAGCAATCTCGTAGGTAGCGGGGGCACAGATACGCAGTATTTT. Translation gives CASSNLVGSGGTDTQYF.

The chain is built from TRBV12-5 and TRBJ2-4; 7 nucleotides match TRBD1. Looked up from germline, CDR1 is LGHNT and CDR2 is FRNRAP. The length of the CDR3 is 12 residues. J was trimmed by 7 bases and V by 6 bases; bases with no gene match: 3. CDR3 sequence: CASGQQGNIQYF. In DNA form, the CDR3 reads TGTGCTAGTGGACAACAGGGGAACATTCAGTACTTC.

This clone was seen once. The CDR3 DNA reads TGTGCCAGCAGTGAGATGAGGGGGACTAATGAAAAACTGTTTTTT. Translated, it gives CASSEMRGTNEKLFF. The V call is TRBV25-1, the J call TRBJ1-4; weak D call: TRBD1 (6 bases). CDR1 is MGHDK and CDR2 is SYGVNS in the germline V gene. The ends were cut back, 3 bases at V and 2 bases at J, with 10 bases in the middle. The length of the CDR3 is 15 residues.

The chain employs TRBV7-6 and TRBJ2-7; D gene unclear. The CDR3 consists of 12 residues. The germline CDR1 and CDR2 sequences are SGHVS and FNYEAQ. V was cut by 1 base and J by 5 bases, with 6 bases left in between. For the CDR3, the DNA is TGTGCCAGCAGCTTAGGGGCCCACGAGCAGTACTTC. Translation gives CASSLGAHEQYF. The entire variable domain, with the rest obtained from reference TRBV7-6 and TRBJ2-7, is as follows: GAGVSQSPRYKVTKRGQDVALRCDPISGHVSLYWYRQALGQGPEFLTYFNYEAQQDKSGLPNDRFSAERPEGSISTLTIQRTEQRDSAMYRCASSLGAHEQYFGPGTRLTVT.

Concerning this clone itself: Sequence at one end of the junction differs from germline and may be a read error. The chain has TRBV5-3 and TRBJ1-2; the match to TRBD1 covers 9 bases. TRBV5-3 is noted as an ORF with a role that remains uncertain. The length of the CDR3 is 12 residues. The CDR3 here is CARSFDPGQGLF. The CDR3 DNA is TGTGCCAGAAGCTTTGACCCGGGACAGGGCCTCTTC.

This clone was seen only once. This chain connects TRBV3-1 (or the pseudogene TRBV3-2) to TRBJ2-7; D may be TRBD2 (6 bases). The germline CDR1 and CDR2 sequences are LGHDT and YNNKEL (reference sequence). CDR3 length: 15 residues. V was shortened by 4 bases and J by 4 bases, with 17 bases between the two germline ends. The CDR3 coding sequence is TGTGCCAGCAGCCGGGGGACTGCGAGTTCGTACGAGCAGTACTTC. Its translation: CASSRGTASSYEQYF.

The J gene is TRBJ2-2, the V gene TRBV9, with TRBD1 matching 7 bases. The CDR3 has 16 amino acids. Germline lookup yields CDR1 SGDLS and CDR2 YYNGEE. V dropped 1 base and J dropped 2; count of bases not matched to a gene: 5. The CDR3 DNA sequence: TGTGCCAGCAGCGTAAAGGGGACAGCCAACACCGGGGAGCTGTTTTTT. This translates into CASSVKGTANTGELFF.

CDR3 coding DNA: TGTGCCAGCAGCCCTAGAGCGGTCACAGATACGCAGTATTTT. Residues: CASSPRAVTDTQYF. The rearrangement joins TRBV6-6 to TRBJ2-3, with D possibly being TRBD2 (5 bases). The CDR3 has 14 residues. Germline V gene sequence: CDR1 MNHNY, CDR2 SVGAGI (reference sequence). Deletions cut 6 bases from V and 2 bases from J, with 12 bases between.

This clone has just a few counts. The V call is TRBV7-3, the J call TRBJ1-6; the match to TRBD1 covers 9 bases. V trimming: 5 bases; J trimming: 4 bases; junction bases outside the gene matches: 6. From germline, CDR1 is SGHTA and CDR2 FQGTGA. CDR3 length equals 16 residues. CDR3 nucleotide sequence: TGTGCCAGCAGCCGCGACGGGACAGGGTATAATTCACCCCTCCACTTT. Protein sequence: CASSRDGTGYNSPLHF.

Only one count was recorded for this clone. The chain recombines TRBV10-1 with TRBJ2-5; TRBD2 aligns across 9 bases. CDR1 and CDR2 (germline): WNHNN, SYGVQD (reference sequence). V lost 3 bases and J lost 2; bases outside the gene matches: 7. The CDR3 runs 16 residues. As DNA, the CDR3 is TGCGCCAGCAGTGATTCTCTAGCGGGACGACAAGAGACCCAGTACTTC. It yields the protein CASSDSLAGRQETQYF.

This clone was seen a few times. Other DNA sequences in the sample encode the same CDR3. The CDR3 DNA reads TGTGCCTGGAGTGTACAGGGTGATCAGCCCCAGCATTTT. It specifies CAWSVQGDQPQHF. The chain combines TRBV30 with TRBJ1-5; tentative D call: TRBD1 (6 bases). V was pared by 0 bases and J by 5 bases, with 8 bases between. This CDR3 has 13 residues. CDR1 is GTSNPN and CDR2 is SVGIG in the germline V gene (reference sequence). The whole variable domain, filled in from reference TRBV30 and TRBJ1-5, reads SQTIHQWPATLVQPVGSPLSLECTVEGTSNPNLYWYRQAAGRGLQLLFYSVGIGQISSEVPQNLSASRPQDRQFILSSKKLLLSDSGFYLCAWSVQGDQPQHFGDGTRLSIL.

The gene calls are TRBV5-1 and TRBJ2-3; 8 bases agree with TRBD2. Trimming took 7 bases from V and 5 from J; bases not matched to a gene: 9. The CDR3 is made up of 14 amino acids. The V gene's germline CDR1 is SGHRS and CDR2 YFSETQ. The DNA of the CDR3 is TGCGCCAGCTCCTCGCCCCGGGGGGGAGATACGCAGTATTTT. Encoded protein: CASSSPRGGDTQYF.

This chain uses TRBV29-1 with TRBJ1-1; D is ambiguous. V lost 6 bases and J lost 6, with 14 bases in between. This CDR3 is built from 12 residues. The germline gives CDR1 SQVTM, CDR2 ANQGSEA. The CDR3 spells CSVSSGFPEAFF. The CDR3 DNA is TGCAGCGTAAGTAGCGGGTTCCCTGAAGCTTTCTTT.

This clone is a singleton in its sample. The chain employs TRBV29-1 and TRBJ1-1; no firm D call. The CDR3 is 13 residues long. The V gene's germline CDR1 is SQVTM and CDR2 ANQGSEA. Trimming pared 4 bases from V and 0 bases from J, leaving 9 bases between. CDR3 region: CSVAGLMNTEAFF. In DNA, the CDR3 is TGCAGCGTTGCAGGACTGATGAACACTGAAGCTTTCTTT.

The J gene is TRBJ1-3, the V gene TRBV5-4; D is undetermined. The CDR3 consists of 15 residues. Germline assignment: CDR1 SGHNT and CDR2 YYREEE (reference sequence). Trimming pared 4 bases from V and 0 bases from J, leaving 11 bases between. The CDR3 region has the DNA TGTGCCAGCAGCGCGGAACGGCTCTCTGGAAACACCATATATTTT. It yields the protein CASSAERLSGNTIYF.

This chain uses TRBV2 with TRBJ2-3, with 9 bases identical to TRBD2. The CDR3 runs 18 residues. V was clipped by 0 bases and J by 0 bases; unmatched bases: 7. Germline V gene lookup returns CDR1 SNHLY and CDR2 FYNNEI. CDR3 protein: CASSEALAGRLSTDTQYF. The CDR3 DNA reads as TGTGCCAGCAGTGAAGCCCTAGCGGGGAGGCTTAGCACAGATACGCAGTATTTT.

The V and J genes are TRBV9 and TRBJ2-5, with 7 bases matching TRBD1. In germline, CDR1 is SGDLS, CDR2 YYNGEE. V lost 4 bases and J lost 2; bases outside the gene matches: 5. CDR3 length: 14 residues. The CDR3 DNA sequence: TGTGCCAGCAGCATCAGACAGGGTCAAGAGACCCAGTACTTC. It encodes CASSIRQGQETQYF.

The chain has TRBV5-6 and TRBJ1-6, with D maybe TRBD1 (6 bases). Germline CDR1 SGHDT, CDR2 YYEEEE. The ends were cut back, 2 bases at V and 9 bases at J, with 18 bases in the middle. CDR3 length: 16 residues. The CDR3 reads CASSFLTTGGVSPLHF. The CDR3 coding sequence is TGTGCCAGCAGCTTCCTAACGACAGGAGGAGTTTCACCCCTCCACTTT. The full variable domain, in which reference TRBV5-6 and TRBJ1-6 provide the parts outside the CDR3, is DAGVTQSPTHLIKTRGQQVTLRCSPKSGHDTVSWYQQALGQGPQFIFQYYEEEERQRGNFPDRFSGHQFPNYSSELNVNALLLGDSALYLCASSFLTTGGVSPLHFGNGTRLTVT.

The chain links TRBV15 to TRBJ2-5; 7 nucleotides agree with TRBD1. V lost 3 bases, J lost 3 bases, and 7 bases stayed unmatched. This CDR3 comprises 15 residues. Germline values: CDR1 LNHNV, CDR2 YYDKDF (reference sequence). CDR3 nucleotides: TGTGCCACCAGCAGGGACAGGTATACTAAAGAGACCCAGTACTTC. Protein sequence: CATSRDRYTKETQYF.

The rearrangement uses TRBV15 and TRBJ1-1; D is unresolved. Germline CDR1 is LNHNV and CDR2 is YYDKDF (reference sequence). The V and J ends lost 1 base and 7 bases respectively, with 10 bases between them. The CDR3 extends over 13 amino acids. The CDR3 protein is CATSRGAGLEAFF. CDR3 DNA sequence: TGTGCCACCAGCAGAGGGGCGGGCCTTGAAGCTTTCTTT.

V is TRBV5-1 and J is TRBJ1-1; D is undetermined. V was shortened by 0 bases and J by 0 bases, with 6 bases between the two germline ends. CDR1 SGHRS and CDR2 YFSETQ come from the germline V gene. CDR3 length equals 14 residues. The CDR3 nucleotides read TGCGCCAGCAGCTTGGAACTCTTGAACACTGAAGCTTTCTTT. It yields the protein CASSLELLNTEAFF.

The V gene is TRBV19, the J gene TRBJ1-2; 7 positions match TRBD1. The ends lost 6 bases at V and 6 bases at J; junction bases unmatched: 13. The length of the CDR3 is 15 residues. Germline-derived CDR1 and CDR2 are LNHDA and SQIVND (reference sequence). The DNA of the CDR3 is TGTGCCAGTAGCCGTGAACGAGGGGGCGTCAATGGCTACACCTTC. This encodes CASSRERGGVNGYTF.